The 12 T cell receptor beta chains listed next were all sequenced from one sample in a study of shared clonotypes between healthy human individuals. Libraries were prepared by immunoSEQ multiplex PCR; TCRdb keeps only in-frame clonotypes and omits some of them. The sample lists fewer than 1 million clones, 96% seen once, with around 0.25% in the top ten. Cells designated naive CD8 were CD45RO-negative and were positively selected for CCR7, with terminally differentiated effector memory CD45RA+ cells excluded. Sample: naive CD8+ T cells sorted from blood. The receptors here all came from a man aged 25-45 years in good health.

This rearrangement joins TRBV5-4 to TRBJ1-1; possibly TRBD1 for D (5 bases). This CDR3 comprises 13 residues. In germline, CDR1 is SGHNT, CDR2 YYREEE (reference sequence). V lost 5 bases and J 1 base, leaving 9 bases between the germline ends. In DNA, the CDR3 is TGTGCCAGCAGGAGGGGCCCGAACACTGAAGCTTTCTTT. As protein: CASRRGPNTEAFF.

J is TRBJ2-1 and V is TRBV9, with TRBD2 identical over 10 bases. The V gene's germline CDR1 is SGDLS and CDR2 YYNGEE. The CDR3 spans 15 residues. Losses at the gene ends were 4 bases for V and 6 bases for J; bases not matched to a gene: 7. CDR3 loop: CASSSGTSAGNEQFF. DNA for the CDR3: TGTGCCAGCAGCTCCGGGACTAGCGCCGGCAATGAGCAGTTCTTC.

This rearrangement joins TRBV28 to TRBJ2-6; D possibly corresponds to TRBD1 (6 bases). Germline loops: CDR1 MDHEN, CDR2 SYDVKM. V was pared by 5 bases and J by 3 bases, with 14 bases between. This CDR3 has 16 residues. CDR3 region: CASSKLNRVGANVLTF. The DNA of the CDR3 is TGTGCCAGCAGTAAATTGAACAGGGTTGGGGCCAACGTCCTGACTTTC.

The chain employs TRBV28 and TRBJ2-1; a weak D match, TRBD2 (6 bases). Trimming pared 2 bases from V and 6 bases from J, leaving 8 bases between. Germline CDR1 and CDR2: MDHEN and SYDVKM. The CDR3 is 13 amino acids. The CDR3 bases are TGTGCCAGCAGTTTAGGCGGGGTCAATGAGCAGTTCTTC. Translated: CASSLGGVNEQFF. Using reference TRBV28 and TRBJ2-1 for the parts outside the CDR3, the full variable domain is DVKVTQSSRYLVKRTGEKVFLECVQDMDHENMFWYRQDPGLGLRLIYFSYDVKMKEKGDIPEGYSVSREKKERFSLILESASTNQTSMYLCASSLGGVNEQFFGPGTRLTVL.

The rearrangement links TRBV6-1 to TRBJ1-5; 7 nucleotides agree with TRBD1. V was pared by 4 bases and J by 5 bases, with 8 bases of the junction left unmatched. CDR3 size: 15 residues. Per germline, CDR1 MNHNS and CDR2 SASEGT. DNA of the CDR3: TGTGCCAGCAGTGCTCCGACAGGGCTGGATCAGCCCCAGCATTTT. It yields the protein CASSAPTGLDQPQHF.

This clone was found once. The chain has TRBV2 and TRBJ2-7; 8 bases line up with TRBD1. This CDR3 spans 14 amino acids. Germline assignment: CDR1 SNHLY and CDR2 FYNNEI. V dropped 3 bases and J dropped 1; count of bases not matched to a gene: 2. CDR3 loop: CASSEGQVSYEQYF. As DNA, the CDR3 is TGTGCCAGCAGTGAGGGACAGGTGTCCTACGAGCAGTACTTC.

The chain recombines TRBV7-9 with TRBJ2-1; 11 bases are a match to TRBD1. The CDR3 sequence is 15 residues long. Germline values: CDR1 SEHNR, CDR2 FQNEAQ (reference sequence). Trimming at V came to 6 bases and at J to 12 bases, leaving 13 bases not matched to a gene. CDR3 region: CASSFTRDRGRTQFF. The CDR3 nucleotides read TGTGCCAGCAGTTTTACCCGGGACAGGGGGAGAACGCAGTTCTTC.

Regarding this clone: An end of the junction does not agree with germline; a read error may underlie this. The rearrangement joins TRBV7-7 to TRBJ2-2, with a possible D match to TRBD1 (5 bases). Germline CDR1 reads SSHAT; CDR2 reads FNYEAQ (reference sequence). The CDR3 spans 12 residues. The CDR3: CASRASTGELFF. The CDR3 region has the DNA TGTGCTAGCAGGGCGAGCACCGGGGAGCTGTTTTTT.

The chain combines TRBV2 with TRBJ2-5; tentatively, D is TRBD2 (6 bases). There are 17 residues in the CDR3. Germline V gene data show CDR1 as SNHLY and CDR2 as FYNNEI. Trimming left V 0 bases short and J 2 bases short, with 16 bases between. The CDR3 loop is CASSEASSGYIQETQYF. The CDR3, as DNA: TGTGCCAGCAGTGAAGCCTCGAGCGGGTATATACAAGAGACCCAGTACTTC. Using reference TRBV2 and TRBJ2-5 for the parts outside the CDR3, the full variable domain is EPEVTQTPSHQVTQMGQEVILRCVPISNHLYFYWYRQILGQKVEFLVSFYNNEISEKSEIFDDQFSVERPDGSNFTLKIRSTKLEDSAMYFCASSEASSGYIQETQYFGPGTRLLVL.

In regard to this clone: Other DNA sequences within the sample encode an identical CDR3. The chain joins TRBV27 to TRBJ1-1; TRBD1 agrees at 11 bases. CDR1 is MNHEY and CDR2 is SMNVEV in the germline V gene (reference sequence). This CDR3 has 14 amino acids. With 5 bases clipped from V and 4 bases from J, the junction kept 3 bases outside the gene matches. The CDR3 nucleotides read TGTGCCAGCAGTCCTGGGACAGGGGGCACTGAAGCTTTCTTT. Protein sequence: CASSPGTGGTEAFF.

The chain links TRBV9 to TRBJ2-1, with 14 bases fitting TRBD2. Germline CDR1 is SGDLS and CDR2 is YYNGEE. The CDR3 runs to 17 residues. V shed 3 bases and J 8 bases; nucleotides not matched to a gene: 10. CDR3 protein: CASSEGTSGRLVDEQFF. The DNA for the CDR3 is TGTGCCAGCAGCGAGGGGACTAGCGGGAGACTAGTCGATGAGCAGTTCTTC.

This chain links TRBV19 with TRBJ2-7, with 7 bases fitting TRBD2. V lost 4 bases to trimming and J lost 5 bases; unmatched junction nucleotides: 8. CDR1 is LNHDA and CDR2 is SQIVND in the germline V gene (reference sequence). The length of the CDR3 is 14 residues. In DNA, the CDR3 is TGTGCCAGTAGTAAATGGACTAGTAAAGACGAGCAGTACTTC. This encodes CASSKWTSKDEQYF.